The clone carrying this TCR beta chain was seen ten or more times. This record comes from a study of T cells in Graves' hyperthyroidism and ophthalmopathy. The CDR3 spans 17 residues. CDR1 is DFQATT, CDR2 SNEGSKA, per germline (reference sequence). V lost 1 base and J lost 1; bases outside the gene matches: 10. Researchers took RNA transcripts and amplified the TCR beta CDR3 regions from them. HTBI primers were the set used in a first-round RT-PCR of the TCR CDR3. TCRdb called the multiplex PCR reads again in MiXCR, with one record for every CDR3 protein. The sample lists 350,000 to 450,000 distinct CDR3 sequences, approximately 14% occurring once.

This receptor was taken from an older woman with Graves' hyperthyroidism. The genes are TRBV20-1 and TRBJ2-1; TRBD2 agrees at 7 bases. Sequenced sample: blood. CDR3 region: CSARGQGGRGSYNEQFF. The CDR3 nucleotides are TGCAGTGCTAGAGGGCAGGGAGGGAGGGGATCCTACAATGAGCAGTTCTTC.